This T cell receptor (beta chain) originates from a study of T cell responses to AZD1222 COVID-19 vaccine. The CDR3 has 15 amino acids. The germline gives CDR1 SEHNR, CDR2 FQNEAQ (reference sequence). V lost 6 bases to trimming and J lost 7 bases; unmatched junction nucleotides: 7. The protocol was immunoSEQ multiplex PCR, while the TCRdb copy is restricted to in-frame clones and leaves out a portion. The sample holds over 120,000 clones. The sample consisted of peripheral blood. This receptor was obtained from an adult in good health. The chain combines TRBV7-9 with TRBJ2-1, with 12 bases aligning to TRBD2. The CDR3 bases are TGTGCCAGCAGTTCCCTAGCGGGGGGGCCTAATGAGCAGTTCTTC. Translating gives CASSSLAGGPNEQFF.